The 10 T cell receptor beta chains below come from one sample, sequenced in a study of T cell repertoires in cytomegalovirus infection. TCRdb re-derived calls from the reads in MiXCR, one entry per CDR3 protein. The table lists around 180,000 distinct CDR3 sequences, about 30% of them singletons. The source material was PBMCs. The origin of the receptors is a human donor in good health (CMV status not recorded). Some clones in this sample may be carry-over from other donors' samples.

CDR3 sequence (DNA): TGTGCCAGCAGTGCCAACAGGGAGACTACAGATACGCAGTATTTT. As protein: CASSANRETTDTQYF. The chain joins TRBV2 to TRBJ2-3, with D perhaps matching TRBD1 (6 bases). Germline V CDR1 and CDR2: SNHLY, FYNNEI. Trimming shortened V by 4 bases and J by 3 bases, and 14 bases separated the two germline ends. The CDR3 runs to 15 residues.

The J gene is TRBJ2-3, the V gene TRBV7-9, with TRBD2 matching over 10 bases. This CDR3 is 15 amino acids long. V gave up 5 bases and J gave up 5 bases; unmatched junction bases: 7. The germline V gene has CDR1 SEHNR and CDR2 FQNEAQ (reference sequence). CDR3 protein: CASSATSGRIDTQYF. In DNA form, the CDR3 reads TGTGCCAGCAGCGCGACTAGCGGGCGTATAGATACGCAGTATTTT.

The CDR3 DNA follows: TGCGCCAGCGTCAGGGTACATCAGCCCCAGCATTTT. This sequence encodes CASVRVHQPQHF. The chain employs TRBV23-1 and TRBJ1-5; the D gene is possibly TRBD1 (5 bases). TRBV23-1 is classed as an ORF, of uncertain function. This CDR3 has 12 residues. Trimming removed 8 bases at V and 5 bases at J, with 10 bases between.

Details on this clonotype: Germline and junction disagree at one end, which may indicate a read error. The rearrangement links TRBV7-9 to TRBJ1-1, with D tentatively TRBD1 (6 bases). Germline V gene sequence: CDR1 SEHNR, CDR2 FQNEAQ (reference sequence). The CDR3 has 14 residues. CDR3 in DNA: TGTGTCAGCAGCCAACGGACAGCGAACACTGAAGCTTTCTTT. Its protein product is CVSSQRTANTEAFF.

The CDR3 region has the DNA TGTGCCAGCAGCTCGGACAGGGGTGGTGAAAAACTGTTTTTT. Its translation: CASSSDRGGEKLFF. This chain connects TRBV6-6 to TRBJ1-4, with TRBD1 matching 9 bases. The CDR3 is 14 residues long. The germline V gene has CDR1 MNHNY and CDR2 SVGAGI (reference sequence). J gave up 7 bases and V 6 bases, and 6 bases lay outside the gene matches.

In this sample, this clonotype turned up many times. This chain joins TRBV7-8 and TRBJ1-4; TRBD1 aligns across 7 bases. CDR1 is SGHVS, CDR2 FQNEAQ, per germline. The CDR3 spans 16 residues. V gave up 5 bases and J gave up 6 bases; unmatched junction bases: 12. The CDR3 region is CASSPRTGQKHEKLFF. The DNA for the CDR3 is TGTGCCAGCAGCCCCAGGACAGGCCAGAAGCATGAAAAACTGTTTTTT.

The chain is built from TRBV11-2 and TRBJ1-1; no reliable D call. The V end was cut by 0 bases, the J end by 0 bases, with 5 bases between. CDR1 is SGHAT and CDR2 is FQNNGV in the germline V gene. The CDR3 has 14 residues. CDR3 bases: TGTGCCAGCAGCTTAGATCTTCTGAACACTGAAGCTTTCTTT. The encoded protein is CASSLDLLNTEAFF.

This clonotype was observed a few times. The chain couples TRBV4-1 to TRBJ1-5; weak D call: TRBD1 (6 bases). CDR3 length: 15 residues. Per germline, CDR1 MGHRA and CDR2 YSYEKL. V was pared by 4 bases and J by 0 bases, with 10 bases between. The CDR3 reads CASSPSGASNQPQHF. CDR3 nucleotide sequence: TGCGCCAGCAGCCCCTCAGGGGCTAGCAATCAGCCCCAGCATTTT.

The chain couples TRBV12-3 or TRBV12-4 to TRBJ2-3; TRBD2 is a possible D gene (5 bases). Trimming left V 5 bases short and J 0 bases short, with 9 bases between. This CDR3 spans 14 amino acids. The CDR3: CASSEDWSTDTQYF. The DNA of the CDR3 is TGTGCCAGCAGTGAGGACTGGAGCACAGATACGCAGTATTTT.

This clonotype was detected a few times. The CDR3 reads CATSRPLTGGETQYF. In DNA, the CDR3 is TGTGCCACCAGCAGACCCTTAACAGGGGGAGAGACCCAGTACTTC. The chain joins TRBV15 to TRBJ2-5; 8 bases agree with TRBD1. The CDR3 contains 15 residues. The germline gives CDR1 LNHNV, CDR2 YYDKDF (reference sequence). V was pared by 2 bases and J by 4 bases, with 6 bases of the junction left unmatched.